Below, 17 T cell receptor beta chains from the same sample are listed, as sequenced in a study of blood T cell repertoires in COVID-19. Assay: immunoSEQ multiplex PCR; the TCRdb copy retains only in-frame clones and omits some. Of about 260,000 clones in the sample, around four fifths were seen once. Sequencing used PBMCs or T cells enriched from blood (not recorded which). The receptors here all came from a man aged 30-40 years with acute COVID-19.

V is TRBV7-6 and J is TRBJ2-5, with 7 bases fitting TRBD2. Germline lookup yields CDR1 SGHVS and CDR2 FNYEAQ. The CDR3 sequence is 17 residues long. V was pared by 8 bases and J by 1 base, with 16 bases of the junction left unmatched. CDR3 sequence reads: CASRPGERGLPQETQYF. CDR3 DNA: TGTGCCAGCCGACCGGGGGAGCGGGGTTTACCCCAAGAGACCCAGTACTTC.

This clone was detected only once. This chain joins TRBV5-5 and TRBJ2-1; D is ambiguous. With 1 base removed from V and 5 bases from J, the gap between germline ends came to 7 bases. Germline V gene data show CDR1 as SGHKS and CDR2 as YYEKEE (reference sequence). The CDR3 loop spans 13 amino acids. The CDR3 nucleotides are TGTGCCAGCAGCTTGAGCTTACACAATGAGCAGTTCTTC. As protein: CASSLSLHNEQFF.

This chain joins TRBV11-2 and TRBJ2-3, with D possibly matching TRBD2 (6 bases). Germline values: CDR1 SGHAT, CDR2 FQNNGV. This CDR3 has 14 amino acids. V shed 5 bases and J shed 0 bases, with 9 bases lying between them. The DNA for the CDR3 is TGTGCCAGCAGCGCGGACTATAGCACAGATACGCAGTATTTT. This encodes CASSADYSTDTQYF.

V is TRBV4-3 and J is TRBJ2-1; possible D gene TRBD2, 5 bases. V was pared by 3 bases and J by 6 bases, with 9 bases between. The CDR3 covers 13 residues. Germline-derived CDR1 and CDR2 are LGHNA and YSLEER. The CDR3 region is CASSQLRGNEQFF. The CDR3 DNA reads TGCGCCAGCAGCCAGTTACGGGGCAATGAGCAGTTCTTC.

This clone was counted between two and nine times. CDR3 coding DNA: TGTGCCAGCAGTGAAGAAGGGAAGGGAGACATTCAGTACTTC. Translated: CASSEEGKGDIQYF. The V and J genes are TRBV25-1 and TRBJ2-4; perhaps TRBD2 as D (5 bases). V shed 2 bases and J shed 8 bases, with 13 bases lying between them. Germline loops: CDR1 MGHDK, CDR2 SYGVNS. CDR3 length equals 14 residues.

The chain combines TRBV6-5 with TRBJ2-5; a possible D gene is TRBD2 (7 bases). The CDR3 is made up of 13 amino acids. Trimming removed 6 bases from V and 4 bases from J, with 12 bases in between. Germline V gives CDR1 MNHEY, CDR2 SVGAGI. CDR3 bases: TGTGCCAGCAGATCCGGGGGGCGAGAGACCCAGTACTTC. This translates into CASRSGGRETQYF.

The rearrangement uses TRBV5-6 and TRBJ1-6; 10 nucleotides agree with TRBD1. Losses at the gene ends were 3 bases for V and 11 bases for J; bases not matched to a gene: 5. This CDR3 is built from 14 residues. In germline, CDR1 is SGHDT, CDR2 YYEEEE. The CDR3 here is CASSWGTGDTPLHF. The CDR3 nucleotides read TGTGCCAGCAGCTGGGGGACAGGGGACACACCCCTCCACTTT.

V gene TRBV6-1 combines with J gene TRBJ1-5; D uncertain. V shed 9 bases and J shed 2 bases, with 11 bases lying between them. Germline loops: CDR1 MNHNS, CDR2 SASEGT. This CDR3 comprises 13 residues. CDR3 nucleotide sequence: TGTGCCAGTAGGGAAGGAGGCAATCAGCCCCAGCATTTT. As protein: CASREGGNQPQHF.

The V call is TRBV6-5, the J call TRBJ2-2; 9 nucleotides match TRBD1. The germline V gene encodes CDR1 MNHEY and CDR2 SVGAGI. Trimming cost V 2 bases and J 6 bases; bases outside gene matches: 4. The CDR3 loop spans 15 amino acids. The CDR3 DNA reads TGTGCCAGCAGTTACCCCGGACAGGGGCCCGGGGAGCTGTTTTTT. This encodes CASSYPGQGPGELFF.

The chain is built from TRBV7-2 and TRBJ1-2; D possibly corresponds to TRBD1 (6 bases). Between the trimmed V and J ends, which lost 2 bases and 1 base, there was a span of 11 bases. This CDR3 contains 15 residues. Germline-derived CDR1 and CDR2 are SGHTA and FQGNSA. CDR3 bases: TGTGCCAGCAGCTTACCACAGGGTGTTAACTATGGCTACACCTTC. Protein: CASSLPQGVNYGYTF.

Concerning this clone itself: At one boundary the junction diverges from the germline segment, which might be a read error. The chain joins TRBV19 to TRBJ1-3; 8 nucleotides agree with TRBD1. Looked up from germline, CDR1 is LNHDA and CDR2 is SQIVND (reference sequence). CDR3 length: 12 residues. The CDR3 is CASNPRQGRTDF. The CDR3, as DNA: TGTGCCAGTAACCCGAGACAGGGGCGAACCGATTTT.

The chain joins TRBV3-1 (or the pseudogene TRBV3-2) to TRBJ2-2; 10 nucleotides match TRBD2. The CDR3 runs 18 residues. The germline CDR1 and CDR2 sequences are LGHDT and YNNKEL (reference sequence). The V segment lost 0 bases and the J segment 5 bases; nucleotides outside the gene matches: 9. The CDR3 sequence is CASSQDNSGGIKTGELFF. The CDR3 DNA reads TGTGCCAGCAGCCAAGATAATAGCGGGGGGATTAAAACCGGGGAGCTGTTTTTT.

J is TRBJ1-2 and V is TRBV28; possibly TRBD1 for D (5 bases). CDR1 and CDR2 (germline): MDHEN, SYDVKM. Between the trimmed V and J ends, which lost 3 bases and 5 bases, there was a span of 10 bases. The CDR3 totals 13 residues. The CDR3 bases are TGTGCCAGCAGTTTTCAGGGAGGATATGGCTACACCTTC. Encoded protein: CASSFQGGYGYTF.

The chain employs TRBV19 and TRBJ2-1, with a possible D match to TRBD1 (6 bases). This CDR3 spans 13 amino acids. CDR1 is LNHDA, CDR2 SQIVND, per germline (reference sequence). V lost 4 bases to trimming and J lost 3 bases, with 7 bases between them. Here the CDR3 reads CASSRGLYNEQFF. CDR3 DNA: TGTGCCAGTAGTAGGGGGCTCTACAATGAGCAGTTCTTC.

The chain combines TRBV5-1 with TRBJ2-7; D unclear. In germline, CDR1 is SGHRS, CDR2 YFSETQ. The length of the CDR3 is 14 residues. The CDR3 sequence is CASSLAPLSGEQYV. Written as DNA, the CDR3 is TGTGCCAGCAGCTTGGCCCCTCTCTCGGGCGAGCAGTACGTC.

This clone was seen a single time. This chain links TRBV12-3 or TRBV12-4 with TRBJ2-3, with D unclear. Trimming took off 10 bases at V and 6 bases at J, with 11 bases between the two ends. The CDR3 consists of 11 residues. Here the CDR3 DNA reads TGTGCCACCACGGCCGGGGATACGCAGTATTTT. It encodes CATTAGDTQYF.

The chain combines TRBV10-2 with TRBJ2-3, with 9 bases identical to TRBD2. The V and J ends lost 6 bases and 5 bases, in that order; junction bases with no gene match: 0. The CDR3 extends over 12 amino acids. Looked up from germline, CDR1 is WSHSY and CDR2 is SAAADI. CDR3 nucleotide sequence: TGCGCCAGCAGACTAGCGGGAGATACGCAGTATTTT. This codes for CASRLAGDTQYF.